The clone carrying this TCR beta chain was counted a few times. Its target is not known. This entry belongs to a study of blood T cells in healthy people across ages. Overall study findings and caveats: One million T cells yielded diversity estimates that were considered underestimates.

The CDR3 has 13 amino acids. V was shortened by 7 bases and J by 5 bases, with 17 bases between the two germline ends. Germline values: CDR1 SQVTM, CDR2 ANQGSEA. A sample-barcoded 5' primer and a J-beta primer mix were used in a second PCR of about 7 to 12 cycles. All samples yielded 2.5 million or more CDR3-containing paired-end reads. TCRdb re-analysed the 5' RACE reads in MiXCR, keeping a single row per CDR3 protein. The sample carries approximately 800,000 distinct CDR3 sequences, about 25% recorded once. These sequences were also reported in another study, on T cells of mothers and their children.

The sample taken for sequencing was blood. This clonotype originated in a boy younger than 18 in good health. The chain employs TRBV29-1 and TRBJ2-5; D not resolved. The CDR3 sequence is CSADASSMETQYF. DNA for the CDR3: TGCAGCGCCGATGCGTCTAGTATGGAGACCCAGTACTTC.